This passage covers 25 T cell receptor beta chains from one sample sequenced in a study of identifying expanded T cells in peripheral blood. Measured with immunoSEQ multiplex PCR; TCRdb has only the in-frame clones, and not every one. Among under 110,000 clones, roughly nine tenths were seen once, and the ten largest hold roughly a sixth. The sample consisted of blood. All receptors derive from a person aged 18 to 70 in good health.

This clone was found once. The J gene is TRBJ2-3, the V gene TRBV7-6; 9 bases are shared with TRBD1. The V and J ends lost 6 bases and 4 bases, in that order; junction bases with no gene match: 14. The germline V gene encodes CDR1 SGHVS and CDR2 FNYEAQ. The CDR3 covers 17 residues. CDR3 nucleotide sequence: TGTGCCAGCAGTTCTACCGGGACAGGGCGGTGGGCAGATACGCAGTATTTT. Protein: CASSSTGTGRWADTQYF. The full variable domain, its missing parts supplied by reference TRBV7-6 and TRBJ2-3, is GAGVSQSPRYKVTKRGQDVALRCDPISGHVSLYWYRQALGQGPEFLTYFNYEAQQDKSGLPNDRFSAERPEGSISTLTIQRTEQRDSAMYRCASSSTGTGRWADTQYFGPGTRLTVL.

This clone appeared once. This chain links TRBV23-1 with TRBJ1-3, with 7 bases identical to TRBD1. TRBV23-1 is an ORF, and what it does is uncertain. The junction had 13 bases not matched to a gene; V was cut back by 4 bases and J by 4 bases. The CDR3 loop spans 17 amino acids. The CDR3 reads CASSPLGRTGRGNTIYF. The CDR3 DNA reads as TGCGCCAGCAGTCCCCTGGGGCGGACAGGCCGCGGAAACACCATATATTTT.

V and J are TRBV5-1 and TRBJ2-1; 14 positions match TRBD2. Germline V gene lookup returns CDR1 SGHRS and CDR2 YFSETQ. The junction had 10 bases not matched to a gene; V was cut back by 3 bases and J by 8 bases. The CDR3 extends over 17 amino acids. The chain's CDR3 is CASSWGLAGALRDEQFF. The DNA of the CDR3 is TGCGCCAGCAGCTGGGGACTAGCGGGGGCCTTGCGGGATGAGCAGTTCTTC. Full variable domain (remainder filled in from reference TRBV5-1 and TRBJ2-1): KAGVTQTPRYLIKTRGQQVTLSCSPISGHRSVSWYQQTPGQGLQFLFEYFSETQRNKGNFPGRFSGRQFSNSRSEMNVSTLELGDSALYLCASSWGLAGALRDEQFFGPGTRLTVL.

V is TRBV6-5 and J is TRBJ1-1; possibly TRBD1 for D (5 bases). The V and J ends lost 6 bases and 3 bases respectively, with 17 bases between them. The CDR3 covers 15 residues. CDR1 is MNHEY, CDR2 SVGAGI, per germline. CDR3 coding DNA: TGTGCCAGCAGCCTTCCGGGACGGGAAGACACTGAAGCTTTCTTT. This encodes CASSLPGREDTEAFF.

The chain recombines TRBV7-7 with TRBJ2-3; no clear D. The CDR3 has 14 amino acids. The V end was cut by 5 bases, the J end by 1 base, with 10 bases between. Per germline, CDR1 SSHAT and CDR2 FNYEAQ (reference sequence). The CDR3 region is CASSPRIGTDTQYF. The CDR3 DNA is TGTGCCAGCAGCCCACGCATAGGCACAGATACGCAGTATTTT. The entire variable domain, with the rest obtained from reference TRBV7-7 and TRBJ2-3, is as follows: GAGVSQSPRYKVTKRGQDVTLRCDPISSHATLYWYQQALGQGPEFLTYFNYEAQPDKSGLPSDRFSAERPEGSISTLTIQRTEQRDSAMYRCASSPRIGTDTQYFGPGTRLTVL.

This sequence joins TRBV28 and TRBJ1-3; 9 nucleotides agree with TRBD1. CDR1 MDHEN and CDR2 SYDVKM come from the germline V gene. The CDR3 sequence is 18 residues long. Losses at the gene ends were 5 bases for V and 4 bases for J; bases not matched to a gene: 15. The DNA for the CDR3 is TGTGCCAGCAGTCCACTTAATCCCGGGGACAGGGAGGGAAACACCATATATTTT. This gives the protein CASSPLNPGDREGNTIYF.

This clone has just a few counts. The CDR3 loop reads CASSFDHAGNTIYF. CDR3 DNA: TGTGCCAGCAGCTTTGATCACGCCGGAAACACCATATATTTT. The gene calls are TRBV7-9 and TRBJ1-3; no reliable D call. Germline CDR1 is SEHNR and CDR2 is FQNEAQ (reference sequence). Trimming cost V 3 bases and J 4 bases, with 10 bases left between them. The CDR3 runs 14 residues. Variable domain in full (rest from reference TRBV7-9 and TRBJ1-3): DTGVSQNPRHKITKRGQNVTFRCDPISEHNRLYWYRQTLGQGPEFLTYFQNEAQLEKSRLLSDRFSAERPKGSFSTLEIQRTEQGDSAMYLCASSFDHAGNTIYFGEGSWLTVV.

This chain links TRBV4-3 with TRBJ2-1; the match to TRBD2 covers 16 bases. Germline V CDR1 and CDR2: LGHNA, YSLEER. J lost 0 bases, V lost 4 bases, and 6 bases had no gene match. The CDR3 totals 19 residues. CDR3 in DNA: TGCGCCAGCAGCCGCACGGGACTAGCGGGGGGGAGCTCCTACAATGAGCAGTTCTTC. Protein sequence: CASSRTGLAGGSSYNEQFF.

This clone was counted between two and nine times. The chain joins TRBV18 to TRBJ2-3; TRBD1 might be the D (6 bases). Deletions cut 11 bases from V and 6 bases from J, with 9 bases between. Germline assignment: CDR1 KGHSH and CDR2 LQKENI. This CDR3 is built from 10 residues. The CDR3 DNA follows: TGTGCCTCGAGGGGGGATACGCAGTATTTT. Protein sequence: CASRGDTQYF.

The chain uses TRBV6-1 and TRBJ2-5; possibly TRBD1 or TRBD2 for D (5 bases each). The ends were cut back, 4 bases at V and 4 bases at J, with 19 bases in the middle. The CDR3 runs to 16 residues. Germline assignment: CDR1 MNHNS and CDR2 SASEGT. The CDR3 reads CASSGNGALRGETQYF. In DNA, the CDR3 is TGTGCCAGCAGTGGAAACGGGGCCCTTCGGGGAGAGACCCAGTACTTC.

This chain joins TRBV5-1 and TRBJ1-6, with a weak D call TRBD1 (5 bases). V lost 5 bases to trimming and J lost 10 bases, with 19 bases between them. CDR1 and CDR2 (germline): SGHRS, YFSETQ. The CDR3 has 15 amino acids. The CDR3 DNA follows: TGCGCCAGCAGTATAGGAGGGACCCTCGGCTCACCCCTCCACTTT. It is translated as CASSIGGTLGSPLHF. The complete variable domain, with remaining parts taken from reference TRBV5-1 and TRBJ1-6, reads KAGVTQTPRYLIKTRGQQVTLSCSPISGHRSVSWYQQTPGQGLQFLFEYFSETQRNKGNFPGRFSGRQFSNSRSEMNVSTLELGDSALYLCASSIGGTLGSPLHFGNGTRLTVT.

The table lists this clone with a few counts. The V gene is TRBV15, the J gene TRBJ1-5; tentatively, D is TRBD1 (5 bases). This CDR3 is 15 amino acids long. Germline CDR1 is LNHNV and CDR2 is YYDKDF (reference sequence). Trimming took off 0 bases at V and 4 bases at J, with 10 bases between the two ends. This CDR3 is CATSRDRVSNQPQHF. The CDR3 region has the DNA TGTGCCACCAGCAGAGACAGGGTCTCTAATCAGCCCCAGCATTTT.

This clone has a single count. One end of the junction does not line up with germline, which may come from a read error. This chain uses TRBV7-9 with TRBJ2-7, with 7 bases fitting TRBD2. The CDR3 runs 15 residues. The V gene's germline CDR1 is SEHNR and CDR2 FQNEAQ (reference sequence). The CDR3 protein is CASSQDRGLIYEQYF. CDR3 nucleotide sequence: TGCGCCAGCAGCCAAGATAGGGGACTAATCTACGAGCAGTACTTC.

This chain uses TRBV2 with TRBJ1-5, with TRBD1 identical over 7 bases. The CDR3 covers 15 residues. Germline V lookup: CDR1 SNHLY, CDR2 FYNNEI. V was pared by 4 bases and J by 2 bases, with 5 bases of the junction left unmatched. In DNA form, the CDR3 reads TGTGCCAGCAGTGGCAGGGACAGTCGCAATCAGCCCCAGCATTTT. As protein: CASSGRDSRNQPQHF.

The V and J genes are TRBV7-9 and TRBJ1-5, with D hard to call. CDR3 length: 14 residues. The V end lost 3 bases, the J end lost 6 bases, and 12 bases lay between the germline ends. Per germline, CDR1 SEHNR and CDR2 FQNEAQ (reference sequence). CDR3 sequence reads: CASSFLSEAQPQHF. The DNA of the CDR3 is TGTGCCAGCAGCTTCTTATCTGAGGCTCAGCCCCAGCATTTT.

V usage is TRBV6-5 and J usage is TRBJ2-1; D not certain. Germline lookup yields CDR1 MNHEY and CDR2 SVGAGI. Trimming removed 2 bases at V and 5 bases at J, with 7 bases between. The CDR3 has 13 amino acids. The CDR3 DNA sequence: TGTGCCAGCAGTTACGTATTCAACAATGAGCAGTTCTTC. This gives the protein CASSYVFNNEQFF.

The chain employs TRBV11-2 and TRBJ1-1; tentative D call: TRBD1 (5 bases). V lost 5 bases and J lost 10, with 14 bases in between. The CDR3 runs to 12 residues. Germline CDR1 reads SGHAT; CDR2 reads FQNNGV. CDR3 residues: CASSPDMVSAFF. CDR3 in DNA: TGTGCCAGCAGCCCGGACATGGTGTCAGCTTTCTTT. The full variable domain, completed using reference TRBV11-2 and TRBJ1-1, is EAGVAQSPRYKIIEKRQSVAFWCNPISGHATLYWYQQILGQGPKLLIQFQNNGVVDDSQLPKDRFSAERLKGVDSTLKIQPAKLEDSAVYLCASSPDMVSAFFGQGTRLTVV.

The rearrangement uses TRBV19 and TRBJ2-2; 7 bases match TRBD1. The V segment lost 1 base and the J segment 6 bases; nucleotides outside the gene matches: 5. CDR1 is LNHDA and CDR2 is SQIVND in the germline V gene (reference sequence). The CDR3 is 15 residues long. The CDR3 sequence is CASSIGDRDAGELFF. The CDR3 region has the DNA TGTGCCAGTAGTATAGGAGACAGGGATGCCGGGGAGCTGTTTTTT.

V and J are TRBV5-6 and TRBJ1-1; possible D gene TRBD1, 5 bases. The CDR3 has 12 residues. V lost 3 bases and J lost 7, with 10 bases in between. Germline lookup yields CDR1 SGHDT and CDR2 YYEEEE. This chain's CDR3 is CASSSQTVEAFF. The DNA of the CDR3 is TGTGCCAGCAGCTCCCAGACAGTTGAAGCTTTCTTT.

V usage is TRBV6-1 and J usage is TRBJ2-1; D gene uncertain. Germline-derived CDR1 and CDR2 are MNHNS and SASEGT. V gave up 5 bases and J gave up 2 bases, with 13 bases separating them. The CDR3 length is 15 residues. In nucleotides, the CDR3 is TGTGCCAGCAGTCTCATCGGAAGCACCTACAATGAGCAGTTCTTC. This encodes CASSLIGSTYNEQFF.

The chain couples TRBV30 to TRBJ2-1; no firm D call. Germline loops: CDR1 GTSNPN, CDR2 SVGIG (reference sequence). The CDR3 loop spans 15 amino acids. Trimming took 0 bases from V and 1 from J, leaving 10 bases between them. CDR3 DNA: TGTGCCTGGAGTGTAGGTTGGGAATCCTACAATGAGCAGTTCTTC. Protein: CAWSVGWESYNEQFF.

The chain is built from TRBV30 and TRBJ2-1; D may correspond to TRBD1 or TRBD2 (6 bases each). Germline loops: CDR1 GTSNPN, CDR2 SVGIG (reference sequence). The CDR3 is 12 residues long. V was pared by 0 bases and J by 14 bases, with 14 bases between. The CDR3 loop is CAWSVQGGRKFF. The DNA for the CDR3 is TGTGCCTGGAGTGTACAAGGGGGGCGCAAGTTCTTC.

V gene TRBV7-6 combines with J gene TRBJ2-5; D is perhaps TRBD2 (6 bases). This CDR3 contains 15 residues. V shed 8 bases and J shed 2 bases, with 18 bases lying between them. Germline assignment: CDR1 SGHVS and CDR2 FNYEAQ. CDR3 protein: CASSNRAGTQETQYF. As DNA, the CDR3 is TGTGCCAGCTCAAACCGGGCGGGGACTCAAGAGACCCAGTACTTC.

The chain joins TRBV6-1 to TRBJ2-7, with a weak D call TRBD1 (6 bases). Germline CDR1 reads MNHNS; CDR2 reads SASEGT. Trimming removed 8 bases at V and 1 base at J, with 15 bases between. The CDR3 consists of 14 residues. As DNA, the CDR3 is TGTGCCAGCGGTTCCGGGACATGGTCCTACGAGCAGTACTTC. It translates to CASGSGTWSYEQYF.

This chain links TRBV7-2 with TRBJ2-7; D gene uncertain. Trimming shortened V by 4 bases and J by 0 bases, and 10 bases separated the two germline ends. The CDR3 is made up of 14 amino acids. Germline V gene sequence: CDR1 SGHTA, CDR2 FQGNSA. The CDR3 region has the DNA TGTGCCAGCAGCTCCGGCCCGTCCTCCTACGAGCAGTACTTC. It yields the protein CASSSGPSSYEQYF.